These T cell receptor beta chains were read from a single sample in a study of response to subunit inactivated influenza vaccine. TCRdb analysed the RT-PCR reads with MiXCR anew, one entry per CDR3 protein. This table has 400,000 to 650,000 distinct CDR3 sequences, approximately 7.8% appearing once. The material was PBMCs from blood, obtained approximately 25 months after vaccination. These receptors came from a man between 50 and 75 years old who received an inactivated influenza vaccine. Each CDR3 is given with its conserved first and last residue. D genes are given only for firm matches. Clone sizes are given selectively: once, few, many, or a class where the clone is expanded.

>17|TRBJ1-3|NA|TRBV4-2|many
CASSQQLQGRDGNTIYF
TGTGCCAGCAGCCAACAATTGCAGGGACGGGATGGAAACACCATATATTTT
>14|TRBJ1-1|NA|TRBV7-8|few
CASSFGQMNTEAFF
TGTGCCAGCAGTTTTGGACAGATGAACACTGAAGCTTTCTTT
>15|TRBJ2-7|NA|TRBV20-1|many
CSARDIRTRPYEQYF
TGCAGTGCTAGAGATATCAGGACTCGCCCCTACGAGCAGTACTTC
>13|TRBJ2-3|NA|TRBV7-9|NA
CASSPDQGISQYF
TGTGCCAGCAGCCCAGACCAGGGGATCTCGCAGTATTTT
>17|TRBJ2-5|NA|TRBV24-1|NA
CATSDQPSLSGRETQYF
TGTGCCACCAGTGATCAACCTTCTTTATCGGGCAGGGAGACCCAGTACTTC
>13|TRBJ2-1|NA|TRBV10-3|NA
CAISLLSGNEQFF
TGTGCCATCAGTCTCCTATCTGGCAATGAGCAGTTCTTC
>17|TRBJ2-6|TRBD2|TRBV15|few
CATSRSSGGSGANVLTF
TGTGCCACCAGCAGATCTAGCGGGGGGTCTGGGGCCAACGTCCTGACTTTC
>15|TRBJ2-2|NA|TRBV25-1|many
CASSESLAHTGELFF
TGTGCCAGCAGTGAATCCCTAGCGCACACCGGGGAGCTGTTTTTT
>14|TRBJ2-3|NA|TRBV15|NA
CATSRDPQADTQYF
TGTGCCACCAGCAGAGATCCCCAAGCAGATACGCAGTATTTT
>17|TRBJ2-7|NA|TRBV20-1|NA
CSASYRTGVIAAYEQYF
TGCAGTGCTAGTTATAGAACGGGGGTTATAGCGGCGTACGAGCAGTACTTC
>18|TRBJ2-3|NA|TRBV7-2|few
CASSLSGLWTDSTDTQYF
TGTGCCAGCAGCTTAAGCGGTCTTTGGACCGACAGCACAGATACGCAGTATTTT
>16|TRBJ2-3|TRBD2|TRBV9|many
CASSVGSGGATDTQYF
TGTGCCAGCAGCGTGGGTAGCGGGGGGGCCACAGATACGCAGTATTTT
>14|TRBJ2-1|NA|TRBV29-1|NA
CSVEAADEYNEQFF
TGCAGCGTTGAAGCAGCGGACGAGTACAATGAGCAGTTCTTC
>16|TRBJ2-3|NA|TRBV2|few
CASKNGHPINTDTQYF
TGTGCCAGCAAGAACGGCCACCCAATCAACACAGATACGCAGTATTTT
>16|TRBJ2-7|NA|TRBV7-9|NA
CASATFPRDQNYEQYF
TGTGCCAGCGCAACGTTTCCCCGGGACCAGAACTACGAGCAGTACTTC
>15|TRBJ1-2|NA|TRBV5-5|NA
CASSPRDIGPYGYTF
TGTGCCAGCAGCCCCCGGGACATTGGGCCCTATGGCTACACCTTC
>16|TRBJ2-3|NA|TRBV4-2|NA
CASSQHRDSTRNTQYF
TGTGCCAGCAGCCAACATAGGGACTCCACCAGGAATACGCAGTATTTT
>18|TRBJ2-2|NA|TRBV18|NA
CASSPPSRVTLRTGELFF
TGTGCCAGCTCACCACCGTCCAGGGTTACTCTCCGGACCGGGGAGCTGTTTTTT
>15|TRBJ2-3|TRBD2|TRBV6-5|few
CASSYSSGGEDTQYF
TGTGCCAGCAGTTACTCTAGCGGGGGGGAAGATACGCAGTATTTT
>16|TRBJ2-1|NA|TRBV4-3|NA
CASSQVEDSSYNEQFF
TGCGCCAGCAGCCAAGTCGAAGACAGCTCCTACAATGAGCAGTTCTTC
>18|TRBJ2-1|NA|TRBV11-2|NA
CASSPRDELYVGRNEQFF
TGTGCCAGCAGCCCCCGGGACGAGTTATATGTCGGGCGAAATGAGCAGTTCTTC
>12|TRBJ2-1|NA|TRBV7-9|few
CASSPGPTGQFF
TGTGCCAGCAGCCCGGGACCCACTGGTCAGTTCTTC
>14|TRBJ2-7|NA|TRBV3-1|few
CASSQAASMGGQYF
TGTGCCAGCAGCCAAGCAGCATCGATGGGAGGGCAGTACTTC
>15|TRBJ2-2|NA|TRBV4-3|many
CASSKVDLRAGELFF
TGCGCCAGCAGCAAAGTCGACCTAAGGGCCGGGGAGCTGTTTTTT
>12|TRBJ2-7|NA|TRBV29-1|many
CSVDQGRDEQYF
TGCAGCGTTGATCAGGGCCGGGATGAGCAGTACTTC
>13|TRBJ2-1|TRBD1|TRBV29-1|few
CSVETGSGNEQFF
TGCAGCGTCGAGACAGGGTCGGGCAATGAGCAGTTCTTC
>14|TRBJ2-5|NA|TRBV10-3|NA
CAISESPGRETQYF
TGTGCCATCAGTGAGTCTCCGGGTCGGGAGACCCAGTACTTC
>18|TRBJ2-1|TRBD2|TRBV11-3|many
CASSQSGTSGGAHNEQFF
TGTGCCAGCAGCCAATCCGGGACTAGCGGGGGGGCCCACAATGAGCAGTTCTTC
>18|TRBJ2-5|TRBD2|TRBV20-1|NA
CSARDLSTRTSGQETQYF
TGCAGTGCTAGAGATCTCTCGACGCGGACTAGCGGACAAGAGACCCAGTACTTC
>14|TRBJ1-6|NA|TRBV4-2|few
CASSQDEHNSPLHF
TGTGCCAGCAGCCAAGATGAGCATAATTCACCCCTCCACTTT
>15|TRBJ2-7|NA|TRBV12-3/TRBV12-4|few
CASSLRGDRIGEQYF
TGTGCCAGCAGTTTAAGAGGGGACCGAATTGGCGAGCAGTACTTC
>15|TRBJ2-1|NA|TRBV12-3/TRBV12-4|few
CASSLLSGLSNEQFF
TGTGCCAGCAGTTTACTTAGCGGTTTAAGCAATGAGCAGTTCTTC
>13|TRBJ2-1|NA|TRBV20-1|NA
CSALSGVYNEQFF
TGCAGTGCCCTTAGTGGGGTGTACAATGAGCAGTTCTTC
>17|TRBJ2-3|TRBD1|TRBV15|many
CATSRDLGTGHTDTQYF
TGTGCCACCAGCAGAGATCTAGGGACAGGGCACACAGATACGCAGTATTTT
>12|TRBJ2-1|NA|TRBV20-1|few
CSARGPRNEQFF
TGCAGTGCTAGGGGACCCCGCAATGAGCAGTTCTTC
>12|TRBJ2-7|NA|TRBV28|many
CASSRQFYEQYF
TGTGCCAGCAGTCGTCAATTCTACGAGCAGTACTTC
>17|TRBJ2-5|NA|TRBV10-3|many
CAISESGNSADIETQYF
TGTGCCATCAGTGAGTCAGGGAACTCGGCTGATATAGAGACCCAGTACTTC
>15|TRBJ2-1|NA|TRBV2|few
CASSEGPGLYNEQFF
TGTGCCAGCAGTGAAGGCCCGGGACTCTACAATGAGCAGTTCTTC
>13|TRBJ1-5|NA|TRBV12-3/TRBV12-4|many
CASNPAGTQPQHF
TGTGCCAGCAATCCCGCAGGGACTCAGCCCCAGCATTTT
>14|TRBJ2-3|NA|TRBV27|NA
CASSPRRAFDTQYF
TGTGCCAGCAGTCCCCGTCGGGCCTTCGATACGCAGTATTTT
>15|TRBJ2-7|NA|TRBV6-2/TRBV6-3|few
CASREGRGLSYEQYF
TGTGCCAGCAGGGAAGGCAGGGGCCTGTCCTACGAGCAGTACTTC
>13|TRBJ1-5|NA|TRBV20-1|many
CSASGASNQPQHF
TGCAGTGCTAGTGGGGCGAGCAATCAGCCCCAGCATTTT
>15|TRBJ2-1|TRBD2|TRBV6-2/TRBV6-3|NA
CASNKNGLAGSEQFF
TGTGCCAGCAACAAAAACGGACTAGCGGGATCTGAGCAGTTCTTC
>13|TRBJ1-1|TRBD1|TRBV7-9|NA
CASSLADRVEAFF
TGTGCCAGCAGCTTAGCGGACAGGGTTGAAGCTTTCTTT
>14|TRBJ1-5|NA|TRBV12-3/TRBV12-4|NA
CASSLGESYQPQHF
TGTGCCAGCAGTTTAGGGGAGAGTTACCAGCCCCAGCATTTT
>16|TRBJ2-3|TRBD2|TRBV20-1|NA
CSARPTSGGARDTQYF
TGCAGTGCTCGACCGACTAGCGGGGGGGCTAGAGATACGCAGTATTTT
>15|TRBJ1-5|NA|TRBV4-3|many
CASSQELLSNQPQHF
TGCGCCAGCAGCCAAGAGTTATTAAGCAATCAGCCCCAGCATTTT
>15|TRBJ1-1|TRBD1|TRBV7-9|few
CASSSRTGGFSEAFF
TGTGCCAGCAGCTCCCGGACAGGGGGGTTTTCTGAAGCTTTCTTT
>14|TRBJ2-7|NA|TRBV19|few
CASTPGTSPYEQYF
TGTGCCAGTACCCCCGGGACATCGCCCTACGAGCAGTACTTC
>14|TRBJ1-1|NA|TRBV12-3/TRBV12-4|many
CASTISDMNTEAFF
TGTGCCAGCACCATATCCGATATGAACACTGAAGCTTTCTTT
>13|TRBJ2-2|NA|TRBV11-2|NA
CASSLRGIGELFF
TGTGCCAGCAGCTTAAGGGGGATCGGGGAGCTGTTTTTT